The rows below give T cell receptor beta chains drawn from one sample of a study of regulatory T cells in long-lasting Graves disease. TCRdb passed the multiplex PCR reads through MiXCR, listing each CDR3 protein once. Counted here are fewer than 350,000 distinct CDR3 sequences, 15% to 20% occurring once; the ten biggest clones make up about 39%. Sequencing used peripheral blood mononuclear cells (PBMCs), obtained at new diagnosis, from a patient treated with antithyroid drugs. These receptors originate from a female donor with Graves disease. Each CDR3 is given with its conserved first and last residue. The D gene is left open where the match is weak. Some rows have no size entry. The others give once, few or many, or a class for an expanded clone.

>10|TRBJ2-1|NA|TRBV9|many
TGTGCCAGCAGCGGCAATGAGCAGTTCTTC
CASSGNEQFF
>14|TRBJ2-3|TRBD1|TRBV15|many
TGTGCCACCGAGCGGGACAGGGAGGCAGATACGCAGTATTTT
CATERDREADTQYF
>16|TRBJ2-3|TRBD2|TRBV15|many
TGTGCCACCAGCAGATGGACTAGCGGGAGCCCAGATACGCAGTATTTT
CATSRWTSGSPDTQYF
>15|TRBJ2-7|NA|TRBV6-2/TRBV6-3|NA
TGTGCCAGCAGTTTGGACCCCGGCGGTCCCTACGAGCAGTACTTC
CASSLDPGGPYEQYF
>13|TRBJ2-7|TRBD1|TRBV12-3/TRBV12-4|many
TGTGCCAGCAGTTTAGCCCTGGGACAGACGAACTACTTC
CASSLALGQTNYF
>13|TRBJ2-5|NA|TRBV12-3/TRBV12-4|many
TGTGCCAGCAGTCCCCCCGGTGGGGAGACCCAGTACTTC
CASSPPGGETQYF
>13|TRBJ1-5|NA|TRBV5-1|many
TGCGCCAGCAGCTACGGGAGGAATCAGCCCCAGCATTTT
CASSYGRNQPQHF
>16|TRBJ2-3|TRBD1|TRBV19|many
TGTGCCAGTAGTACACGGACAGGGATACGCACAGATACGCAGTATTTT
CASSTRTGIRTDTQYF
>19|TRBJ2-3|NA|TRBV28|few
TGTGCCAGCTTCCCCTCGAACCGACGCCAAGCGGTGGGGGGAGATACGCAGTATTTT
CASFPSNRRQAVGGDTQYF
>14|TRBJ2-7|NA|TRBV12-3/TRBV12-4|many
TGTGCCAGCAGTTTACTGGCCGGGAAATACGAGCAGTGCTTC
CASSLLAGKYEQCF
>15|TRBJ2-1|NA|TRBV18|many
TGTGCCAGCTCACCATTGGCGCTGTCCTACAATGAGCAGTTCTTC
CASSPLALSYNEQFF
>13|TRBJ1-2|NA|TRBV6-1|NA
TGTGCCAGCAGTCGTGTAGGGGATCATGGCTACACCTTC
CASSRVGDHGYTF
>14|TRBJ2-3|NA|TRBV28|many
TGTGCCAGCAGTTTATCCGACCTCACAGATACGCAGTATTTT
CASSLSDLTDTQYF
>13|TRBJ1-1|NA|TRBV27|many
TGTGCCAGCAGTCGAGGGACCGAGGCTATAACTTTCTTT
CASSRGTEAITFF
>18|TRBJ2-7|TRBD2|TRBV11-2|many
TGTGCCAGCAGCTTTGAGGTAGCGGGAGAGAGGGTCTCCTACGAGCAGTACTTC
CASSFEVAGERVSYEQYF
>16|TRBJ2-1|TRBD1|TRBV7-9|many
TGTGCCAGCAGCTTACCCGGGACAGTTACCTACAATGAGCAGTTCTTC
CASSLPGTVTYNEQFF
>12|TRBJ2-2|TRBD2|TRBV10-3|many
TGTGCCATCAGCGGGAGGAACGGGGAGCTGTTTTTT
CAISGRNGELFF
>16|TRBJ2-1|NA|TRBV7-9|few
TGTGCCAGCAGCCCTTATTTCGGGATCGTTGAAAATGAGCAGTTCTTC
CASSPYFGIVENEQFF
>12|TRBJ2-1|TRBD2|TRBV28|few
TGTGCCAGCTTTAGCGGGAGGAATGAGCAGTTCTTC
CASFSGRNEQFF
>15|TRBJ2-1|NA|TRBV9|NA
TGTGCCAGCAGCGTAGGGGGATTTCCCCACAATGAGCAGTTCTTC
CASSVGGFPHNEQFF
>16|TRBJ1-2|NA|TRBV11-2|NA
TGTGCCAGCAGCTTATCCGACAGGAGACTTAACTATGGCTACACCTTC
CASSLSDRRLNYGYTF
>14|TRBJ2-1|NA|TRBV29-1|many
TGCAGCTTTGGGGCACTCTCAAGATACAATGAGCAGTTCTTC
CSFGALSRYNEQFF
>15|TRBJ2-3|NA|TRBV19|many
TGTGCCAGTAGTAATGGACGGGCGCATTCAGATACGCAGTATTTT
CASSNGRAHSDTQYF
>17|TRBJ1-5|TRBD1|TRBV5-1|many
TGCGCCAGCAGCTTGGGGGGGACAGGGACCTCTAATCAGCCCCAGCATTTT
CASSLGGTGTSNQPQHF
>16|TRBJ2-1|NA|TRBV30|many
TGTGCCTGGAGTGTAGGTCGGCATAGCTCCTACAATGAGCAGTTCTTC
CAWSVGRHSSYNEQFF
>13|TRBJ2-1|NA|TRBV7-9|few
TGTGCCAGCAGTGGGACTCGCAACAATGAGCAGTTCTTC
CASSGTRNNEQFF
>15|TRBJ1-1|NA|TRBV5-4|many
TGTGCCAGCAGTCACGCAGGATCGGGCGGCACTGAAGCTTTCTTT
CASSHAGSGGTEAFF
>13|TRBJ2-7|TRBD2|TRBV29-1|many
TGCAGCTGCGGGGCTAGCGGGAGAGATGCGCAGTACTTC
CSCGASGRDAQYF
>16|TRBJ2-2|NA|TRBV28|many
TGTGCCAGCAGTTGGGGCGCCGCTATACGCGCCGGGGAGCTGTTTTTT
CASSWGAAIRAGELFF
>14|TRBJ2-7|NA|TRBV12-3/TRBV12-4|many
TGTGCCAGCAGGTCCCCTGGGAGCTCCTACGAGCAGTACTTC
CASRSPGSSYEQYF
>16|TRBJ1-4|TRBD1|TRBV7-2|many
TGTGCCAGCAGCCCCGACCCAGACAGGGTAAATGAAAAACTGTTTTTT
CASSPDPDRVNEKLFF
>13|TRBJ2-7|NA|TRBV5-6|few
TGTGCCAGCAGCTTCTCCCCCTTCAACGAGCAGTACTTC
CASSFSPFNEQYF
>16|TRBJ2-7|TRBD2|TRBV5-5|few
TGTGCCAGCAGCCGGACCGTGGGGGAGGGCCTCTACGAGCAGTACTTC
CASSRTVGEGLYEQYF
>16|TRBJ2-7|NA|TRBV7-2|few
TGTGCCAGCAGCTTATACGGTCCCCCGAGCTCCTACGAGCAGTACTTC
CASSLYGPPSSYEQYF
>11|TRBJ1-1|NA|TRBV29-1|many
TGCAGCGGCTTCGATTACACTGAAGCTTTCTTT
CSGFDYTEAFF
>14|TRBJ2-1|NA|TRBV20-1|NA
TGCGGTGCTAGAGGGGGACAAGGATACAATGAGCAGTTCTTC
CGARGGQGYNEQFF
>12|TRBJ2-1|TRBD2|TRBV11-2|NA
TGTGCCAGCACCCAAGGACTAGATGAGCAGTTCTTC
CASTQGLDEQFF
>15|TRBJ2-7|TRBD1|TRBV28|many
TGTGCCAGCAGTTTAACAGGGGGCAAGTTATACGAGCAGTACTTC
CASSLTGGKLYEQYF
>15|TRBJ2-7|TRBD2|TRBV27|NA
TGTGCCAGCAGTGTGACTAGCGGGATTCCTACCGAGCAGTACTTC
CASSVTSGIPTEQYF
>16|TRBJ1-1|NA|TRBV28|NA
TGTGCCAGCAGTTTAGTCCGGGGGGCAGGGAACACTGAAGCTTTCTTT
CASSLVRGAGNTEAFF
>14|TRBJ2-5|NA|TRBV19|many
TGTGCCAGTAGTATAAACAGTAACCAAGAGACCCAGTACTTC
CASSINSNQETQYF
>15|TRBJ2-7|NA|TRBV7-9|many
TGTGCCAGCAGCCCCTCCGTCTGGAACGCCTACGAGCAGTACTTC
CASSPSVWNAYEQYF
>15|TRBJ2-1|NA|TRBV11-3|many
TGTGCCAGCAGCTTGGGGGGCGCCTTAGGGAATGAGCAGTTCTTC
CASSLGGALGNEQFF
>14|TRBJ2-7|TRBD2|TRBV7-9|many
TGTGCCAGCAGCTTCCGGACTAGCGAGCACGAGCAGTACTTC
CASSFRTSEHEQYF
>14|TRBJ2-2|NA|TRBV5-1|NA
TGCGCCAGCAGCTTGGACAGGCCCCCCGGGGAGCTGTTTTTT
CASSLDRPPGELFF
>13|TRBJ2-1|TRBD1|TRBV20-1|NA
TGCAGTGCCCTGGGGGGGACAGGGGGTGAGCAGTTCTTC
CSALGGTGGEQFF
>15|TRBJ2-5|NA|TRBV7-9|many
TGTGCCAGCAGCCATTCCGGGACACCAGAAGAGACCCAGTACTTC
CASSHSGTPEETQYF